The entry below describes one T cell receptor (beta chain). This record belongs to a study of CD8+ T cells in alopecia areata. The length of the CDR3 is 12 residues. V lost 1 base, J lost 7 bases, and 5 bases lay in between. Germline CDR1 SEHNR, CDR2 FQNEAQ (reference sequence). Sequencing templates came from extracted RNA that was reverse transcribed into cDNA. The protocol was immunoSEQ multiplex PCR, while the TCRdb copy is restricted to in-frame clones and leaves out a portion. The repertoire includes about 23,000 clones, around half of them detected once, and under 35% sits in the top ten. Sequencing was carried out using NKG2D-high CD8+ T cells sorted from blood. The chain couples TRBV7-9 to TRBJ2-1; D remains ambiguous. The sequence derives from a human donor with alopecia areata. The CDR3 spells CASSLGSNEQFF. The CDR3 DNA is TGTGCCAGCAGCTTAGGTTCGAATGAGCAGTTCTTC.